This T cell receptor (beta chain) was retrieved from a study of T cell repertoires in cytomegalovirus infection. TCRdb re-analysed the reads in MiXCR, keeping a single row per CDR3 protein. The sample lists fewer than 550,000 distinct CDR3 sequences; around 11% were seen once. Germline CDR1 is MNHNS and CDR2 is SASEGT. CDR3 length: 17 amino acids. V was pared by 5 bases and J by 10 bases, with 16 bases of the junction left unmatched. Sample: PBMCs. This rearrangement joins TRBV6-1 to TRBJ1-6; 8 bases are a match to TRBD1. The clonotype originates from a human donor in good health (CMV status not recorded). Some clones in this sample may be carry-over from other donors' samples. As DNA, the CDR3 is TGTGCCAGCAGTTACTCGGCCCCCGGACAGGGATCCTCACCCCTCCACTTT. Translating gives CASSYSAPGQGSSPLHF.